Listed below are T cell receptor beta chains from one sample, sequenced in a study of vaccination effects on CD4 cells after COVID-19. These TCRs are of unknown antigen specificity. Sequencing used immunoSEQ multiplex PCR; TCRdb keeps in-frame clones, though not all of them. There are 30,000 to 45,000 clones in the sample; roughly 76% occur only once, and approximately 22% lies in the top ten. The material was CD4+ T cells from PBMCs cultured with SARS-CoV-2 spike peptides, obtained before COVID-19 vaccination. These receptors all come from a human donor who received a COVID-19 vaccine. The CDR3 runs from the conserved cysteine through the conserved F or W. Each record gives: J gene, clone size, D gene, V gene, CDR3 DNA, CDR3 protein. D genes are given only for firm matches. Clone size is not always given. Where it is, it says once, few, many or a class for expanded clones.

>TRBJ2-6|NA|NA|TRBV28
TGTGCCAGCAGCCCTAGGGGGGGGAGGACGACTGGGGCCAACGTCCTGACTTTC
CASSPRGGRTTGANVLTF
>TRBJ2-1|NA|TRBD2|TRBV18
TGTGCCAGCTCACCAGGGACAGGCGCACTAGCGGGAGGCGATGAGCAGTTCTTC
CASSPGTGALAGGDEQFF
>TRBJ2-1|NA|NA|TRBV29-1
TGCAGCGCCTTCTACTCGGGACTCTACAATGAGCAGTTCTTC
CSAFYSGLYNEQFF
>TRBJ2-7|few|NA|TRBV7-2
TGTGCCAGCAGCTTAAAGGGTCAGCTCGCCTACGAGCAGTACTTC
CASSLKGQLAYEQYF
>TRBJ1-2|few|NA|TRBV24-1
TGTGCCACCAGTGAGACGGGCGCAAACTATGGCTACACCTTC
CATSETGANYGYTF
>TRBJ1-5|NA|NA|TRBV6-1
TGTGCCAGCAGTGAGGTAGGCTATAGCAATCAGCCCCAGCATTTT
CASSEVGYSNQPQHF
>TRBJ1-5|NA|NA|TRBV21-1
TGTGCCAGCAGCAAGCCCAAAAGGGGACAGGGGGTTGATCAGCCCCAGCATTTT
CASSKPKRGQGVDQPQHF
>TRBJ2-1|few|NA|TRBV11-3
TGTGCCAGCAGCTTAGATCGGCCTAGCTTCCACAATGAGCAGTTCTTC
CASSLDRPSFHNEQFF
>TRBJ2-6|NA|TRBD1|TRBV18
TGTGCCAGCTCACCGCAGACAGGGGCAGGAGCTGGGGCCAACGTCCTGACTTTC
CASSPQTGAGAGANVLTF
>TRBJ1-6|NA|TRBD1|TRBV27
TGTGCCAGCAGTTTAGCGGGGACAGGTTGGTCACCCCTCCACTTT
CASSLAGTGWSPLHF
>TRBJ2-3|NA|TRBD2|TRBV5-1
TGCGCCAGCAGCCTGTCGGCTAGCGGGCGCACAGATACGCAGTATTTT
CASSLSASGRTDTQYF
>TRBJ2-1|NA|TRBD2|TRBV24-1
TGTGCCACCAGTGATTCCCGGACTAGCGGGAGCAATGAGCAGTTCTTC
CATSDSRTSGSNEQFF
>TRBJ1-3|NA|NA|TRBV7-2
TGTGCCAGCAGCTCTGACTTTCTCTCTGGAAACACCATATATTTT
CASSSDFLSGNTIYF
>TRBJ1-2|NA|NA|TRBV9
TGTGCCAGCAGCGTAGGGGGGGTCACCAACTATGGCTACACCTTC
CASSVGGVTNYGYTF
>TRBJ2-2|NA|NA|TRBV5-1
TGCGCCAGCAGCGGACAGAACACCGGGGAGCTGTTTTTT
CASSGQNTGELFF
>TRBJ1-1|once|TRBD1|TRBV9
TGTGCCAGCAGCGATGACAGGGACACTGAAGCTTTCTTT
CASSDDRDTEAFF
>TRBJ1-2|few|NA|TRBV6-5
TGTGCCAGCAGTTCTGACAGCTTTAACTATGGCTACACCTTC
CASSSDSFNYGYTF
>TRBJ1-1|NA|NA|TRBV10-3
TGTGCCATCAGCAGTCAGCTTGGTAGCTCTGAAGCTTTCTTT
CAISSQLGSSEAFF
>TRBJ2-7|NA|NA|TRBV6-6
TGTGCCAGCAGTGCGGGACTGCCCCCCTACGAGCAGTACTTC
CASSAGLPPYEQYF
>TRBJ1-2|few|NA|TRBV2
TGTGCCAGCACGGGGAACAGGGTGGGCTATGGCTACACCTTC
CASTGNRVGYGYTF
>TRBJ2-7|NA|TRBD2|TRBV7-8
TGTGCCAGCAGCACTGTTGGTAGCGGGAAGGGTTACGAGCAGTACTTC
CASSTVGSGKGYEQYF
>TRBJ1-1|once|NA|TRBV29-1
TGCAGCGCCGTAGTCAATCAGGTGGGCACTGAAGCTTTCTTT
CSAVVNQVGTEAFF
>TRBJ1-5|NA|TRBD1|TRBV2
TGTGCCAGCAGGACAGGGAGGGGGCCCCAGCATTTT
CASRTGRGPQHF
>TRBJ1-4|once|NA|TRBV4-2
TGTGCCAGCAGCCAACTAAACACCTATGAGGGTGAAAAACTGTTTTTT
CASSQLNTYEGEKLFF
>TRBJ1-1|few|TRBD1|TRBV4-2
TGTGCCAGCAGCCAAGAGACAGGGGAAGCTTTCTTT
CASSQETGEAFF
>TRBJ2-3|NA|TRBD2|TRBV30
TGTGCCCAGAAGCGGGGGGGCTACGAGCAGTATTTT
CAQKRGGYEQYF
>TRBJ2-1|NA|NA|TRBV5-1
TGCGCCAGCAGCTCTGTAGCGAATACCTACAATGAGCAGTTCTTC
CASSSVANTYNEQFF
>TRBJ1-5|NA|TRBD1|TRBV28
TGTGCCAGCAGAACCTTGACAGGGAAGAATCAGCCCCAGCATTTT
CASRTLTGKNQPQHF
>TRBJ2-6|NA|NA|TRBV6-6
TGTGCCAGCAGTCCAGTTGGGGCCAACGTCCTGACTTTC
CASSPVGANVLTF
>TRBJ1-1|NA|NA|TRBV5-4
TGTGCCAGCAGCCGGGTGAACACTGAAGCTTTCTTT
CASSRVNTEAFF
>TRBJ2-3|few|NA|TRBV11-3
TGTGCCAGCAGCTCGGGGGCCTCTCCCGGCACAGATACGCAGTATTTT
CASSSGASPGTDTQYF